This T cell receptor beta chain emerged from a study of cytomegalovirus exposure and HLA in healthy donors. General study results and limits: Follow-up analysis later connected one missense variant in DCLRE1C with trimming of TCR beta V- and J-genes. Later examination showed HLA-associated TCR beta chains had greater clonal expansion than equally common others. In a later analysis, specific HLA alleles were associated with around 17,000 TCR beta sequences at a 0.05 false discovery rate.

Losses at the gene ends were 4 bases for V and 4 bases for J; bases not matched to a gene: 5. There are 16 residues in the CDR3. Germline CDR1 MNHEY, CDR2 SMNVEV (reference sequence). PCR was performed using 60 Vbeta and 13 Jbeta primers. Repertoires were generated with immunoSEQ multiplex PCR, while TCRdb's copy carries only in-frame clones and drops some. This table holds approximately 210,000 clones, 82% found once. In regard to this clone: The antigen is undetermined.

The chain uses TRBV27 and TRBJ2-1; 12 nucleotides match TRBD2. The sequence was collected from a man in his forties in good health and CMV-seropositive. The sequencing sample was made of PBMCs. This CDR3 is CASSSRLAGAYNEQFF. DNA for the CDR3: TGTGCCAGCAGTTCCAGACTAGCGGGAGCTTACAATGAGCAGTTCTTC.